The 9 T cell receptor beta chains below come from one sample, sequenced in a study of blood T cell repertoires in COVID-19. Some clones are missing from TCRdb's copy, which holds only in-frame ones; the method was immunoSEQ multiplex PCR. The table lists 150,000 or so clones, roughly 83% of them singletons. Material: PBMCs or T cells enriched from blood (not recorded which). The receptors come from a man between 65 and 85 years old who had been exposed to COVID-19.

This clone has a single count. This chain uses TRBV18 with TRBJ1-1; D is unresolved. Germline V gene sequence: CDR1 KGHSH, CDR2 LQKENI. Trimming removed 1 base from V and 5 bases from J, with 14 bases in between. The CDR3 loop spans 15 amino acids. CDR3 sequence: CASSPRGPPGTEAFF. The CDR3 DNA reads TGTGCCAGCTCACCACGCGGCCCTCCGGGTACTGAAGCTTTCTTT.

The genes are TRBV10-1 and TRBJ2-3, with a tentative D call TRBD2 (6 bases). The CDR3 runs to 17 residues. Per the germline V gene, CDR1 is WNHNN and CDR2 is SYGVQD (reference sequence). V dropped 0 bases and J dropped 1 base, with 14 bases sitting between them. The CDR3 is CASSESRSGYGTDTQYF. Here the CDR3 DNA reads TGCGCCAGCAGTGAGTCCCGCAGCGGGTACGGCACAGATACGCAGTATTTT.

The chain has TRBV13 and TRBJ1-3; 7 nucleotides agree with TRBD1. Germline V gene sequence: CDR1 PRHDT, CDR2 FYEKMQ (reference sequence). The ends lost 5 bases at V and 4 bases at J; junction bases unmatched: 11. This CDR3 region has 16 residues. CDR3 DNA sequence: TGTGCCAGCAGCCCACAAGGACCGGGACAGGGAAACACCATATATTTT. Protein sequence: CASSPQGPGQGNTIYF.

The genes are TRBV18 and TRBJ2-5; D is ambiguous. Between the trimmed V and J ends, which lost 2 bases and 1 base, there was a span of 5 bases. CDR3 length: 13 amino acids. Germline V gene sequence: CDR1 KGHSH, CDR2 LQKENI. CDR3 sequence (DNA): TGTGCCAGCTCACCAAACGGCCAAGAGACCCAGTACTTC. Protein: CASSPNGQETQYF.

This clone was counted once. The V gene is TRBV5-6, the J gene TRBJ1-3; weak D call: TRBD1 (6 bases). V was trimmed by 2 bases and J by 0 bases, leaving 12 bases between them. The CDR3 has 16 residues. The V gene's germline CDR1 is SGHDT and CDR2 YYEEEE. The CDR3 here is CASSFRTVLSGNTIYF. CDR3 bases: TGTGCCAGCAGCTTTAGGACAGTTCTCTCTGGAAACACCATATATTTT.

The rearrangement joins TRBV29-1 to TRBJ2-3; tentative D call: TRBD2 (5 bases). Trimming took 2 bases from V and 3 from J, leaving 15 bases between them. CDR1 is SQVTM and CDR2 is ANQGSEA in the germline V gene. The CDR3 spans 15 residues. CDR3 nucleotides: TGCAGCGTTGAATTAGCGAGTGCGAGTACAGATACGCAGTATTTT. It specifies CSVELASASTDTQYF.

This clone appeared a single time. The rearrangement joins TRBV5-4 to TRBJ2-1; 10 bases agree with TRBD1. V trimming: 1 base; J trimming: 1 base; junction bases outside the gene matches: 2. Germline CDR1 and CDR2: SGHNT and YYREEE (reference sequence). This CDR3 has 16 amino acids. The DNA for the CDR3 is TGTGCCAGCAGCTTGAGGACAGGGGGTTCCTACAATGAGCAGTTCTTC. Encoded protein: CASSLRTGGSYNEQFF. Complete variable domain (other parts from reference TRBV5-4 and TRBJ2-1): ETGVTQSPTHLIKTRGQQVTLRCSSQSGHNTVSWYQQALGQGPQFIFQYYREEENGRGNFPPRFSGLQFPNYSSELNVNALELDDSALYLCASSLRTGGSYNEQFFGPGTRLTVL.

The gene calls are TRBV7-2 and TRBJ2-3, with 7 positions matching TRBD2. Germline CDR1 reads SGHTA; CDR2 reads FQGNSA. The CDR3 contains 14 residues. The ends lost 3 bases at V and 4 bases at J; junction bases unmatched: 4. In DNA form, the CDR3 reads TGTGCCAGCAGCTTCAGGAGCGGGGCAGATACGCAGTATTTT. Protein sequence: CASSFRSGADTQYF.

The chain combines TRBV5-6 with TRBJ2-1, with 14 bases identical to TRBD2. The trim removed 3 bases at V and 0 bases at J, leaving 8 bases unmatched. The germline gives CDR1 SGHDT, CDR2 YYEEEE. CDR3 length equals 19 residues. CDR3 loop: CASSSRTSGGSTSYNEQFF. The CDR3 bases are TGTGCCAGCAGCTCAAGGACTAGCGGGGGGTCAACCTCCTACAATGAGCAGTTCTTC.